The 29 T cell receptor beta chains in this list originate from one sample, sequenced in a study of blood T cell repertoires in COVID-19. Clones were read by immunoSEQ multiplex PCR, and TCRdb kept only the in-frame ones, dropping some. The repertoire consists of 200,000 or so clones, with 86% occurring once and the leading ten covering over 2%. Sequenced: peripheral blood. Receptor source: a woman aged 45-60 years with acute or convalescent COVID-19.

The rearrangement joins TRBV7-2 to TRBJ2-3, with D tentatively TRBD1 (6 bases). This CDR3 is 15 amino acids long. Trimming stripped 4 bases from V and 2 bases from J, with 13 bases between. Germline V gives CDR1 SGHTA, CDR2 FQGNSA. The CDR3 spells CASSSLTGITDTQYF. The DNA of the CDR3 is TGTGCCAGCAGCTCCCTTACAGGGATCACAGATACGCAGTATTTT. The whole variable domain, remainder taken from reference TRBV7-2 and TRBJ2-3, is GAGVSQSPSNKVTEKGKDVELRCDPISGHTALYWYRQSLGQGLEFLIYFQGNSAPDKSGLPSDRFSAERTGGSVSTLTIQRTQQEDSAVYLCASSSLTGITDTQYFGPGTRLTVL.

This chain uses TRBV29-1 with TRBJ2-3; TRBD2 matches 13 bases. V shed 5 bases, J shed 1 base, and the junction held 6 bases outside the gene matches. CDR3 length: 16 residues. CDR1 SQVTM and CDR2 ANQGSEA come from the germline V gene. CDR3 region: CSVLLAGGLGTDTQYF. CDR3 bases: TGCAGCGTTTTACTAGCGGGGGGGCTGGGCACAGATACGCAGTATTTT.

In DNA form, the CDR3 reads TGTGCCAGCAGTCCCGGGGGGTACGAGCAGTACTTC. It is translated as CASSPGGYEQYF. The chain couples TRBV6-5 to TRBJ2-7; 7 nucleotides match TRBD2. CDR3 length: 12 residues. Germline V gene sequence: CDR1 MNHEY, CDR2 SVGAGI. Losses at the gene ends were 5 bases for V and 4 bases for J; bases not matched to a gene: 2.

The chain couples TRBV11-2 to TRBJ1-1; D gene ambiguous. Trimming removed 3 bases at V and 0 bases at J, with 8 bases between. From germline, CDR1 is SGHAT and CDR2 FQNNGV. The CDR3 has 14 residues. The CDR3 here is CASSFERVNTEAFF. CDR3 bases: TGTGCCAGCAGCTTCGAGCGAGTGAACACTGAAGCTTTCTTT.

In nucleotides, the CDR3 is TGTGCCAGCTCACTTAACACACCAACCTACAATGAGCAGTTCTTC. Its translation: CASSLNTPTYNEQFF. This sequence joins TRBV18 and TRBJ2-1; no clear D gene. There are 15 residues in the CDR3. Germline CDR1 reads KGHSH; CDR2 reads LQKENI. Trimming pared 4 bases from V and 2 bases from J, leaving 12 bases between.

V and J are TRBV29-1 and TRBJ2-5; no definite D call. CDR1 is SQVTM and CDR2 is ANQGSEA in the germline V gene. CDR3 length: 11 residues. Trimming left V 8 bases short and J 5 bases short, with 12 bases between. CDR3 amino acids: CSPVVGETQYF. As DNA, the CDR3 is TGCAGCCCTGTCGTCGGGGAGACCCAGTACTTC. Full variable domain (missing parts from reference TRBV29-1 and TRBJ2-5): SAVISQKPSRDICQRGTSLTIQCQVDSQVTMMFWYRQQPGQSLTLIATANQGSEATYESGFVIDKFPISRPNLTFSTLTVSNMSPEDSSIYLCSPVVGETQYFGPGTRLLVL.

This chain links TRBV11-3 with TRBJ2-1; TRBD1 aligns across 8 bases. Germline V gene sequence: CDR1 SGHNT, CDR2 YENEEA. The V segment lost 4 bases and the J segment 3 bases; nucleotides outside the gene matches: 8. This CDR3 is 16 amino acids long. The CDR3 region is CASSSQGVGFYNEQFF. The DNA of the CDR3 is TGTGCCAGCAGCTCACAGGGGGTCGGGTTCTACAATGAGCAGTTCTTC.

CDR3 sequence reads: CASSKLGGGVEKLFF. Here the CDR3 DNA reads TGTGCCAGCTCTAAGCTCGGAGGAGGCGTAGAAAAACTGTTTTTT. The chain carries TRBV18 and TRBJ1-4; no reliable D call. Germline loops: CDR1 KGHSH, CDR2 LQKENI. The germline V and J ends were trimmed by 6 bases and 8 bases, with 19 bases remaining between them. This CDR3 has 15 residues.

V is TRBV6-2 or TRBV6-3 and J is TRBJ2-3; 14 bases line up with TRBD2. V was clipped by 6 bases and J by 2 bases; unmatched bases: 13. Germline assignment: CDR1 MNHEY and CDR2 SVGEGT. The CDR3 loop spans 19 amino acids. CDR3 residues: CASRYPGLAGAGSTDTQYF. CDR3 DNA sequence: TGTGCCAGCAGATACCCGGGACTAGCGGGAGCCGGCTCCACAGATACGCAGTATTTT.

The J gene is TRBJ2-3, the V gene TRBV4-3, with D uncertain. The germline V gene encodes CDR1 LGHNA and CDR2 YSLEER. The CDR3 runs 16 residues. V dropped 5 bases and J dropped 3 bases, with 18 bases sitting between them. This CDR3 is CASSSQLGPDTDTQYF. The DNA of the CDR3 is TGCGCCAGCAGCTCCCAGCTTGGGCCTGATACAGATACGCAGTATTTT.

This chain uses TRBV10-1 with TRBJ2-3; D is perhaps TRBD2 (6 bases). V gave up 2 bases and J gave up 5 bases, with 14 bases separating them. The CDR3 loop spans 15 amino acids. Germline loops: CDR1 WNHNN, CDR2 SYGVQD (reference sequence). CDR3 sequence (DNA): TGCGCCAGCAGTGAGGGGGGAGCGGGTAAAGATACGCAGTATTTT. Its translation is CASSEGGAGKDTQYF.

This sequence joins TRBV10-3 and TRBJ2-2, with 8 nucleotides matching TRBD2. The CDR3 has 14 amino acids. V lost 10 bases and J lost 4; bases outside the gene matches: 8. The germline gives CDR1 ENHRY, CDR2 SYGVKD. The CDR3 is CATGRGKTTGELFF. CDR3 nucleotides: TGTGCCACCGGGAGGGGGAAAACCACCGGGGAGCTGTTTTTT.

The chain links TRBV30 to TRBJ2-1; possible D gene TRBD2, 6 bases. The germline CDR1 and CDR2 sequences are GTSNPN and SVGIG (reference sequence). There are 15 residues in the CDR3. The germline V and J ends were trimmed by 2 bases and 0 bases, with 11 bases remaining between them. The CDR3 is CAWSREPSSYNEQFF. CDR3 nucleotides: TGTGCCTGGAGTCGGGAGCCGAGCTCCTACAATGAGCAGTTCTTC.

The chain has TRBV5-6 and TRBJ1-1; D possibly corresponds to TRBD1 (5 bases). The CDR3 has 11 residues. Per the germline V gene, CDR1 is SGHDT and CDR2 is YYEEEE. V shed 1 base and J shed 7 bases, with 5 bases lying between them. The CDR3 sequence: CASSLQGEAFF. CDR3 bases: TGTGCCAGCAGCTTGCAGGGTGAAGCTTTCTTT.

This clone was observed a few times. V is TRBV19 and J is TRBJ2-7; 8 positions agree with TRBD2. V shed 5 bases and J 10 bases; nucleotides not matched to a gene: 4. Germline CDR1 and CDR2: LNHDA and SQIVND (reference sequence). The CDR3 length is 11 residues. The CDR3 coding sequence is TGTGCCAGTAGTTTTAGCGGGGACCAGTACTTC. The encoded protein is CASSFSGDQYF.

This sequence joins TRBV5-1 and TRBJ2-3; TRBD2 aligns across 10 bases. Germline V gene data show CDR1 as SGHRS and CDR2 as YFSETQ. There are 16 residues in the CDR3. After removal of 2 bases from V and 0 bases from J, the junction contained 3 bases not matched to a gene. The chain's CDR3 is CASSFGTSASTDTQYF. In DNA, the CDR3 is TGCGCCAGCAGCTTTGGGACTAGCGCCAGCACAGATACGCAGTATTTT.

V gene TRBV27 combines with J gene TRBJ1-2, with TRBD1 matching 11 bases. The CDR3 totals 13 residues. J gave up 3 bases and V 8 bases, and 2 bases lay outside the gene matches. Germline CDR1 is MNHEY and CDR2 is SMNVEV (reference sequence). The CDR3 reads CASGTGGYYGYTF. The CDR3 DNA reads as TGTGCCAGCGGGACAGGGGGGTACTATGGCTACACCTTC.

The V and J genes are TRBV4-3 and TRBJ1-2; 9 bases are shared with TRBD1. This CDR3 has 15 amino acids. Germline CDR1 LGHNA, CDR2 YSLEER. The ends lost 4 bases at V and 5 bases at J; junction bases unmatched: 8. DNA for the CDR3: TGCGCCAGCAGCCCCCGACAGGGGGAAGGGTATGGCTACACCTTC. It translates to CASSPRQGEGYGYTF.

V and J are TRBV2 and TRBJ1-2; TRBD1 agrees at 8 bases. The CDR3 sequence is 17 residues long. The V gene end was trimmed by 6 bases and the J gene end by 4 bases; junction bases not matched to a gene: 16. The germline V gene encodes CDR1 SNHLY and CDR2 FYNNEI. In nucleotides, the CDR3 is TGTGCCAGCAGGTTAAGCGACAGGGGAGGGGTGATCTATGGCTACACCTTC. Amino acids: CASRLSDRGGVIYGYTF.

This sequence joins TRBV27 and TRBJ2-3, with 7 bases lining up with TRBD1. V was pared by 6 bases and J by 2 bases, with 8 bases of the junction left unmatched. The germline V gene has CDR1 MNHEY and CDR2 SMNVEV (reference sequence). This CDR3 has 15 residues. The CDR3 bases are TGTGCCAGCAGGGACAGGCGACCTCACACAGATACGCAGTATTTT. Protein sequence: CASRDRRPHTDTQYF.

This chain connects TRBV4-1 to TRBJ1-4, with TRBD1 matching over 10 bases. CDR3 length: 19 amino acids. Germline CDR1 MGHRA, CDR2 YSYEKL. The trim removed 4 bases at V and 0 bases at J, leaving 11 bases unmatched. The CDR3 loop is CASSLRRDRGHATNEKLFF. CDR3 nucleotides: TGCGCCAGCAGCCTACGCCGAGACAGGGGGCATGCAACTAATGAAAAACTGTTTTTT.

Points on this clone: An end of the junction does not agree with germline; a read error may underlie this. The chain combines TRBV6-1 with TRBJ2-3; D perhaps matches TRBD2 (6 bases). Germline CDR1 MNHNS, CDR2 SASEGT. The CDR3 sequence is 14 residues long. The CDR3 bases are TGTGCCAGCAGGGAAGGCGGGATTACAGATACGCAGTATTTT. The encoded protein is CASREGGITDTQYF.

In its sample, this clone was seen a few times. The V call is TRBV14, the J call TRBJ2-6; D is unclear. With 0 bases removed from V and 0 bases from J, the gap between germline ends came to 3 bases. CDR1 SGHDN and CDR2 FVKESK come from the germline V gene. The CDR3 is made up of 15 amino acids. Here the CDR3 reads CASSQDNSGANVLTF. CDR3 DNA: TGTGCCAGCAGCCAAGACAACTCTGGGGCCAACGTCCTGACTTTC.

The chain joins TRBV19 to TRBJ1-1; 10 bases are a match to TRBD1. The CDR3 extends over 15 amino acids. Germline-derived CDR1 and CDR2 are LNHDA and SQIVND (reference sequence). Trimming at V came to 5 bases and at J to 2 bases, leaving 5 bases not matched to a gene. Written as DNA, the CDR3 is TGTGCCAGTAGTTCCCGGGACAGGGGAAACACTGAAGCTTTCTTT. It codes for CASSSRDRGNTEAFF.

The chain is built from TRBV19 and TRBJ1-1; 7 bases agree with TRBD1. The trim removed 3 bases at V and 0 bases at J, leaving 1 base unmatched. Germline V CDR1 and CDR2: LNHDA, SQIVND (reference sequence). The CDR3 contains 14 residues. CDR3 sequence reads: CASSMGQLNTEAFF. The CDR3 DNA reads as TGTGCCAGTAGTATGGGACAGTTGAACACTGAAGCTTTCTTT.

The chain couples TRBV11-3 to TRBJ2-3, with 13 bases identical to TRBD2. Germline CDR1 reads SGHNT; CDR2 reads YENEEA. CDR3 length: 19 residues. After removal of 2 bases from V and 0 bases from J, the junction contained 8 bases not matched to a gene. CDR3 amino acids: CASSLTSPGLAGSTDTQYF. The CDR3 DNA is TGTGCCAGCAGCTTAACCTCACCGGGACTAGCGGGGAGCACAGATACGCAGTATTTT.

This chain links TRBV2 with TRBJ1-1; D unclear. The CDR3 length is 11 residues. Germline-derived CDR1 and CDR2 are SNHLY and FYNNEI. V was trimmed by 7 bases and J by 3 bases, leaving 6 bases between them. Here the CDR3 DNA reads TGTGCCAGCAAAAGAGACACTGAAGCTTTCTTT. This codes for CASKRDTEAFF.

Only a few counts were recorded for this clone. DNA of the CDR3: TGTGCCAGTAGTATGGGGAGTTACAATCAGCCCCAGCATTTT. As protein: CASSMGSYNQPQHF. The chain has TRBV19 and TRBJ1-5; D unresolved. The CDR3 is 14 residues long. Germline values: CDR1 LNHDA, CDR2 SQIVND (reference sequence). The germline V and J ends were trimmed by 3 bases and 3 bases, with 9 bases remaining between them.

The gene calls are TRBV19 and TRBJ1-4; D call uncertain. Germline CDR1 and CDR2: LNHDA and SQIVND (reference sequence). The CDR3 has 14 amino acids. V dropped 1 base and J dropped 4 bases, with 7 bases sitting between them. The CDR3 DNA follows: TGTGCCAGTAGTATAGGGGCGAGTAATGAAAAACTGTTTTTT. This translates into CASSIGASNEKLFF. The full variable domain, with the rest looked up from reference TRBV19 and TRBJ1-4, is DGGITQSPKYLFRKEGQNVTLSCEQNLNHDAMYWYRQDPGQGLRLIYYSQIVNDFQKGDIAEGYSVSREKKESFPLTVTSAQKNPTAFYLCASSIGASNEKLFFGSGTQLSVL.